Sequencing of this T cell receptor (beta chain) was carried out in a study of regulatory T cells. The study's findings and limits: In CD3G-deficient patients, conventional CD4+ T cells were enriched for hydrophobic CDR3 residues at positions 6 and 7.

For this clone: Its antigen is currently unknown.

CDR1 is MDHEN, CDR2 SYDVKM, per germline. This CDR3 has 15 residues. V gave up 7 bases and J gave up 0 bases, with 13 bases separating them. The primer mix had 52 TRBV and 13 TRBJ primers. Some clones are missing from TCRdb's copy, which holds only in-frame ones; the method was immunoSEQ multiplex PCR. The sample carries more than 15,000 clones, more than 65% recorded once. Sequenced sample: conventional CD4+ T cells sorted from blood. This TCR derives from a person between 30 and 45 years old with CD3G deficiency. The V and J genes are TRBV28 and TRBJ1-3; possible D gene TRBD1, 5 bases. CDR3 sequence: CASTPGGGSGNTIYF. The DNA for the CDR3 is TGTGCCAGCACCCCCGGGGGGGGCTCTGGAAACACCATATATTTT.